The clone carrying this T cell receptor beta chain occurred a few times. The CDR3 covers 17 residues. Germline-derived CDR1 and CDR2 are SQVTM and ANQGSEA. J lost 2 bases, V lost 0 bases, and 7 bases had no gene match. This entry is derived from a study of blood T cells in healthy people across ages. Primers used in a second PCR of roughly 7 to 11 cycles were a sample-barcoded 5' primer and a J-beta primer mix. Each CDR3 protein is one row after TCRdb ran MiXCR on the 5' RACE reads. The data hold 750,000 to 1,000,000 distinct CDR3 sequences, with 29% observed a single time. These same records also appear under a second study, on T cells of mothers and their children. That study adds: Each 15 ul cDNA reaction used approximately 1.5 ug RNA; all RNA was used. Versus unrelated pairs, overlap was slightly higher in related mother-child pairs, without reaching significance.

The rearrangement links TRBV29-1 to TRBJ2-3; 11 nucleotides align to TRBD2. Material for sequencing was blood. The sequence came from a woman in her thirties or forties in good health. The CDR3 bases are TGCAGCGTTGAAGACCCTTTTAGCGGGGGGGTCACAGATACGCAGTATTTT. It codes for CSVEDPFSGGVTDTQYF.